This T cell receptor beta chain was identified during a study of blood T cell repertoires in COVID-19. Participants spanned ages about 18 to 100 years and resided in roughly 22 US areas. Germline values: CDR1 SGHVS, CDR2 FQNEAQ. After removal of 6 bases from V and 9 bases from J, the junction contained 9 bases not matched to a gene. The CDR3 consists of 14 residues. Sequenced by immunoSEQ multiplex PCR; TCRdb stores in-frame clones only, minus some. Counted here are fewer than 350,000 clones, approximately 90% occurring once; the ten biggest clones make up around 5.8%. The sequence came from a woman aged 40 to 50 who had recovered from COVID-19. The sample taken for sequencing was PBMCs or T cells enriched from blood (not recorded which). The V and J genes are TRBV7-8 and TRBJ1-5, with TRBD1 matching 9 bases. The CDR3 loop is CASSLQGAQGPQHF. The CDR3 coding sequence is TGTGCCAGCAGTTTACAGGGGGCCCAGGGGCCCCAGCATTTT. Full variable domain (rest looked up from reference TRBV7-8 and TRBJ1-5): GAGVSQSPRYKVAKRGQDVALRCDPISGHVSLFWYQQALGQGPEFLTYFQNEAQLDKSGLPSDRFFAERPEGSVSTLKIQRTQQEDSAVYLCASSLQGAQGPQHFGDGTRLSIL.